Listed below are T cell receptor beta chains from one sample, sequenced in a study of blood T cell repertoires in COVID-19. Data came from immunoSEQ multiplex PCR; TCRdb stores just in-frame clones and leaves some out. This table holds approximately 210,000 clones, roughly 87% found once. Sample: PBMCs or T cells enriched from blood (not recorded which). The source is a man in his thirties or forties in a cohort exposed to, infected with or recovered from COVID-19 (not recorded which). Each CDR3 is given with its conserved first and last residue. The D gene is left open where the match is weak. Size tells how often a clone was seen (once, few, many) or the class of an expanded clone, and some rows leave it out.

d_call: -; clone_size: -; j_call: TRBJ2-3; v_call: TRBV20-1; cdr3_aa: CSASIKVQRARTDTQYF; cdr3_nt: TGCAGTGCTAGTATCAAAGTACAGCGGGCTCGCACAGATACGCAGTATTTT
d_call: TRBD2; clone_size: few; j_call: TRBJ2-3; v_call: TRBV6-5; cdr3_aa: CASSWEGTDTQYF; cdr3_nt: TGTGCCAGCAGTTGGGAGGGAACAGATACGCAGTATTTT
d_call: TRBD2; clone_size: -; j_call: TRBJ2-7; v_call: TRBV7-9; cdr3_aa: CASSSGTSGVYEQYF; cdr3_nt: TGTGCCAGCAGCTCGGGGACTAGCGGAGTCTACGAGCAGTACTTC
d_call: TRBD2; clone_size: -; j_call: TRBJ2-1; v_call: TRBV4-1; cdr3_aa: CASNTAGGPLNEQFF; cdr3_nt: TGCGCCAGCAATACAGCGGGAGGGCCCCTCAATGAGCAGTTCTTC
d_call: -; clone_size: -; j_call: TRBJ2-7; v_call: TRBV9; cdr3_aa: CASSPGFRMTDGDEQYF; cdr3_nt: TGTGCCAGCAGCCCTGGCTTCCGTATGACTGACGGGGACGAGCAGTACTTC
d_call: -; clone_size: -; j_call: TRBJ1-3; v_call: TRBV19; cdr3_aa: CASNGLNRDLSGNTIYF; cdr3_nt: TGTGCCAGTAATGGTTTGAACAGGGACCTTTCTGGAAACACCATATATTTT
d_call: TRBD2; clone_size: -; j_call: TRBJ2-1; v_call: TRBV10-2; cdr3_aa: CASTGLADEQFF; cdr3_nt: TGCGCCAGCACCGGACTAGCGGATGAGCAGTTCTTC
d_call: TRBD1; clone_size: -; j_call: TRBJ2-3; v_call: TRBV6-5; cdr3_aa: CASRDRVADTQYF; cdr3_nt: TGTGCCAGCAGGGACAGGGTAGCAGATACGCAGTATTTT
d_call: TRBD1; clone_size: -; j_call: TRBJ2-6; v_call: TRBV27; cdr3_aa: CASRDRGQSGANVLTF; cdr3_nt: TGTGCCAGCAGGGACAGGGGGCAATCTGGGGCCAACGTCCTGACTTTC
d_call: TRBD1; clone_size: -; j_call: TRBJ2-2; v_call: TRBV19; cdr3_aa: CASSISVQGSTGELFF; cdr3_nt: TGTGCCAGTAGTATCTCCGTACAGGGGAGCACCGGGGAGCTGTTTTTT
d_call: TRBD2; clone_size: -; j_call: TRBJ2-5; v_call: TRBV7-7; cdr3_aa: CASSLAPSGSGETQYF; cdr3_nt: TGTGCTAGCAGCTTAGCTCCTAGCGGGAGTGGTGAGACCCAGTACTTC
d_call: -; clone_size: -; j_call: TRBJ1-1; v_call: TRBV7-9; cdr3_aa: CASSLSDRTARAEAFF; cdr3_nt: TGTGCCAGCAGCTTATCCGACAGGACCGCCCGGGCTGAAGCTTTCTTT
d_call: -; clone_size: -; j_call: TRBJ1-1; v_call: TRBV7-6; cdr3_aa: CASSLAQGRTEAFF; cdr3_nt: TGTGCCAGCAGCTTAGCCCAGGGCAGGACTGAAGCTTTCTTT
d_call: TRBD1; clone_size: -; j_call: TRBJ1-1; v_call: TRBV5-1; cdr3_aa: CASSRDRQWSNTEAFF; cdr3_nt: TGCGCCAGCAGCCGGGACAGGCAGTGGTCGAACACTGAAGCTTTCTTT
d_call: -; clone_size: once; j_call: TRBJ1-6; v_call: TRBV28; cdr3_aa: CASSPTYSPLHF; cdr3_nt: TGTGCCAGCAGTCCAACATATTCACCCCTCCACTTT
d_call: -; clone_size: -; j_call: TRBJ1-4; v_call: TRBV2; cdr3_aa: CASSNTGTREEKLFF; cdr3_nt: TGTGCCAGCAGTAATACAGGGACCAGGGAGGAAAAACTGTTTTTT
d_call: -; clone_size: once; j_call: TRBJ1-5; v_call: TRBV19; cdr3_aa: CASTSRGNQPQHF; cdr3_nt: TGTGCCAGTACCTCTCGGGGGAATCAGCCCCAGCATTTT
d_call: TRBD1; clone_size: -; j_call: TRBJ2-5; v_call: TRBV19; cdr3_aa: CASRLTGGGETQYF; cdr3_nt: TGTGCCAGTAGATTAACAGGGGGCGGCGAGACCCAGTACTTC
d_call: TRBD1; clone_size: -; j_call: TRBJ2-5; v_call: TRBV9; cdr3_aa: CASSTQGQGRETQYF; cdr3_nt: TGTGCCAGCAGCACACAAGGACAGGGCCGAGAGACCCAGTACTTC
d_call: -; clone_size: -; j_call: TRBJ2-5; v_call: TRBV9; cdr3_aa: CASSGHSGETQYF; cdr3_nt: TGTGCCAGCAGCGGGCACAGCGGAGAGACCCAGTACTTC
d_call: -; clone_size: -; j_call: TRBJ1-6; v_call: TRBV7-9; cdr3_aa: CASSLGASTYNSPLHF; cdr3_nt: TGTGCCAGCAGCTTAGGCGCATCAACCTATAATTCACCCCTCCACTTT
d_call: -; clone_size: -; j_call: TRBJ1-1; v_call: TRBV7-9; cdr3_aa: CASSSGQHNTEAFF; cdr3_nt: TGTGCCAGCAGCTCTGGACAGCACAACACTGAAGCTTTCTTT
d_call: TRBD1; clone_size: -; j_call: TRBJ1-2; v_call: TRBV5-5; cdr3_aa: CASSLGSGQGRYGYTF; cdr3_nt: TGTGCCAGCAGCTTGGGTTCGGGACAGGGCCGGTATGGCTACACCTTC
d_call: TRBD1; clone_size: -; j_call: TRBJ1-4; v_call: TRBV9; cdr3_aa: CASSGGTVNEKLFF; cdr3_nt: TGTGCCAGCAGCGGAGGGACAGTTAATGAAAAACTGTTTTTT
d_call: TRBD1; clone_size: -; j_call: TRBJ2-7; v_call: TRBV4-1; cdr3_aa: CASSLGQGSYEQYF; cdr3_nt: TGCGCCAGCAGCCTCGGACAGGGCTCCTACGAGCAGTACTTC
d_call: TRBD2; clone_size: -; j_call: TRBJ2-7; v_call: TRBV27; cdr3_aa: CASSTTRTSGIPYEQYF; cdr3_nt: TGTGCCAGCTCTACTACCCGGACTAGCGGAATTCCATACGAGCAGTACTTC
d_call: -; clone_size: -; j_call: TRBJ1-6; v_call: TRBV7-9; cdr3_aa: CASSWQGSGNSPLHF; cdr3_nt: TGTGCCAGCAGCTGGCAGGGGTCGGGTAATTCACCCCTCCACTTT
d_call: -; clone_size: -; j_call: TRBJ2-2; v_call: TRBV6-5; cdr3_aa: CASSYQNTGELFF; cdr3_nt: TGTGCCAGCAGTTACCAGAACACCGGGGAGCTGTTTTTT
d_call: TRBD1; clone_size: -; j_call: TRBJ2-2; v_call: TRBV7-2; cdr3_aa: CASSTRTGVGTGELFF; cdr3_nt: TGTGCCAGCAGCACTCGGACAGGGGTCGGAACCGGGGAGCTGTTTTTT
d_call: TRBD2; clone_size: -; j_call: TRBJ2-7; v_call: TRBV12-3/TRBV12-4; cdr3_aa: CASSSTGREQYF; cdr3_nt: TGTGCCAGCAGTTCAACCGGGAGGGAGCAGTACTTC
d_call: TRBD2; clone_size: once; j_call: TRBJ2-7; v_call: TRBV28; cdr3_aa: CASDDLTSGHSYEQYF; cdr3_nt: TGTGCCAGCGACGACCTCACTAGCGGGCACTCCTACGAGCAGTACTTC
d_call: TRBD1; clone_size: once; j_call: TRBJ2-6; v_call: TRBV2; cdr3_aa: CASLGQGHSGANVLTF; cdr3_nt: TGTGCCAGCTTGGGACAGGGGCACTCTGGGGCCAACGTCCTGACTTTC
d_call: -; clone_size: -; j_call: TRBJ2-1; v_call: TRBV5-1; cdr3_aa: CASSLFYGEDEQFF; cdr3_nt: TGCGCCAGCAGCTTGTTCTACGGGGAGGATGAGCAGTTCTTC
d_call: TRBD2; clone_size: -; j_call: TRBJ2-7; v_call: TRBV11-2; cdr3_aa: CASSQGLAGGWYEQYF; cdr3_nt: TGTGCCAGCAGCCAGGGACTAGCGGGAGGATGGTACGAGCAGTACTTC
d_call: -; clone_size: -; j_call: TRBJ1-2; v_call: TRBV4-2; cdr3_aa: CASSQEKGRGYYGYTF; cdr3_nt: TGTGCCAGCAGCCAAGAGAAAGGGAGGGGCTACTATGGCTACACCTTC
d_call: -; clone_size: -; j_call: TRBJ2-1; v_call: TRBV19; cdr3_aa: CASRAGSSYNEQFF; cdr3_nt: TGTGCCAGTAGGGCGGGGAGCTCCTACAATGAGCAGTTCTTC
d_call: TRBD1; clone_size: -; j_call: TRBJ1-1; v_call: TRBV5-6; cdr3_aa: CASSLVDRGFTEAFF; cdr3_nt: TGTGCCAGCAGCTTGGTGGACAGGGGGTTCACTGAAGCTTTCTTT
d_call: TRBD1; clone_size: -; j_call: TRBJ1-4; v_call: TRBV27; cdr3_aa: CASREGTGARELFF; cdr3_nt: TGTGCCAGCAGGGAAGGGACAGGGGCCCGGGAACTGTTTTTT
d_call: TRBD1; clone_size: few; j_call: TRBJ2-7; v_call: TRBV5-1; cdr3_aa: CASSAKAFGRDRSSYEQYF; cdr3_nt: TGCGCCAGCAGCGCCAAGGCGTTTGGTAGGGACAGAAGCTCCTACGAGCAGTACTTC
d_call: TRBD1; clone_size: -; j_call: TRBJ1-1; v_call: TRBV28; cdr3_aa: CASEDRSNTEAFF; cdr3_nt: TGTGCCTCAGAGGACAGGTCGAACACTGAAGCTTTCTTT
d_call: -; clone_size: -; j_call: TRBJ2-7; v_call: TRBV27; cdr3_aa: CASNSISGRGSYEQYF; cdr3_nt: TGTGCCAGCAACTCTATTTCAGGCAGGGGCTCCTACGAGCAGTACTTC
d_call: TRBD2; clone_size: -; j_call: TRBJ2-7; v_call: TRBV12-3/TRBV12-4; cdr3_aa: CASGREFYEQYF; cdr3_nt: TGTGCCAGCGGGCGGGAGTTCTACGAGCAGTACTTC
d_call: TRBD1; clone_size: -; j_call: TRBJ1-1; v_call: TRBV19; cdr3_aa: CASRTGGTEAFF; cdr3_nt: TGTGCCAGTAGAACAGGGGGCACTGAAGCTTTCTTT
d_call: TRBD1; clone_size: -; j_call: TRBJ2-7; v_call: TRBV27; cdr3_aa: CASSSGRGDRAYEQYF; cdr3_nt: TGTGCCAGCAGTTCGGGGCGAGGGGACAGAGCCTACGAGCAGTACTTC
d_call: TRBD2; clone_size: -; j_call: TRBJ2-6; v_call: TRBV3-1/TRBV3-2; cdr3_aa: CASSQGSPVSGGGANVLTF; cdr3_nt: TGTGCCAGCAGCCAAGGATCTCCCGTTTCGGGGGGAGGGGCCAACGTCCTGACTTTC
d_call: TRBD1; clone_size: -; j_call: TRBJ2-1; v_call: TRBV28; cdr3_aa: CASKGTGGKNEQFF; cdr3_nt: TGTGCCAGCAAGGGGACAGGGGGCAAAAATGAGCAGTTCTTC
d_call: TRBD1; clone_size: -; j_call: TRBJ1-2; v_call: TRBV28; cdr3_aa: CANRQGAGGYTF; cdr3_nt: TGTGCCAACAGACAGGGGGCTGGAGGCTACACCTTC
d_call: TRBD1; clone_size: once; j_call: TRBJ1-2; v_call: TRBV19; cdr3_aa: CASWTGDYGYTF; cdr3_nt: TGTGCCAGCTGGACAGGGGACTATGGCTACACCTTC
d_call: -; clone_size: -; j_call: TRBJ2-3; v_call: TRBV5-1; cdr3_aa: CASSLVFGALTGESDTQYF; cdr3_nt: TGCGCCAGCAGCTTGGTCTTCGGGGCACTCACGGGAGAGTCAGATACGCAGTATTTT
d_call: TRBD2; clone_size: -; j_call: TRBJ2-7; v_call: TRBV27; cdr3_aa: CASSGYEAGDGYEQYF; cdr3_nt: TGTGCCAGCAGCGGGTATGAAGCGGGAGACGGATACGAGCAGTACTTC
d_call: -; clone_size: -; j_call: TRBJ2-6; v_call: TRBV4-2; cdr3_aa: CASSQEVVLSGANVLTF; cdr3_nt: TGTGCCAGCAGCCAAGAGGTGGTACTATCTGGGGCCAACGTCCTGACTTTC
d_call: -; clone_size: -; j_call: TRBJ2-1; v_call: TRBV29-1; cdr3_aa: CSVDGRTFLYNEQFF; cdr3_nt: TGCAGCGTTGATGGACGGACTTTTCTGTACAATGAGCAGTTCTTC
d_call: -; clone_size: -; j_call: TRBJ2-5; v_call: TRBV12-3/TRBV12-4; cdr3_aa: CATREQETQYF; cdr3_nt: TGTGCCACCCGGGAACAAGAGACCCAGTACTTC